The sequence of this T cell receptor (beta chain) was determined in a study of blood T cells in healthy people across ages. The germline V gene has CDR1 MDHEN and CDR2 SYDVKM. The CDR3 is made up of 15 amino acids. V dropped 6 bases and J dropped 4; count of bases not matched to a gene: 12. The authors ran a second PCR of about 6 to 11 cycles using a sample-barcoded 5' primer and a J-beta primer mix. TCRdb fed the 5' RACE reads into MiXCR, producing one record per CDR3 protein. Found here are around 1.5 million distinct CDR3 sequences, approximately 42% of them singletons; the top ten hold roughly 7.9%.

This TCR came from a woman between 18 and 30 years old in good health. The chain couples TRBV28 to TRBJ2-7, with 7 bases aligning to TRBD2. Sequencing used blood. The CDR3 here is CASRGTGTTKYEQYF. The CDR3 DNA is TGTGCCAGCAGGGGAACCGGGACTACCAAATACGAGCAGTACTTC.